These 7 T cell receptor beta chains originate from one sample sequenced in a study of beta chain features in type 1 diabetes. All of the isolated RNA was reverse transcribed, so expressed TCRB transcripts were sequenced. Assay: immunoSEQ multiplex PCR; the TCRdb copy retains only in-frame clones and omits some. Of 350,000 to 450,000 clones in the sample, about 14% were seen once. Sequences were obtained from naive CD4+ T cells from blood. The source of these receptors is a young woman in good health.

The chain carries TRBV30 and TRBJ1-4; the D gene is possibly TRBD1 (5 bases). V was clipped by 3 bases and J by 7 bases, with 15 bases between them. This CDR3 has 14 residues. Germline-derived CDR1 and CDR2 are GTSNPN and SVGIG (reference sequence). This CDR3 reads CAWRPFGGSEKLFF. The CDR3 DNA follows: TGTGCCTGGAGACCGTTCGGGGGAAGTGAAAAACTGTTTTTT.

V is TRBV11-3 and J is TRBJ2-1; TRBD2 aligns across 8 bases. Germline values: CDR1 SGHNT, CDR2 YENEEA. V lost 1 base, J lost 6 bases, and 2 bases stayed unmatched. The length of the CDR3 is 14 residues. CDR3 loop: CASSLAGGFNEQFF. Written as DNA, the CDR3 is TGTGCCAGCAGCTTAGCGGGAGGGTTCAATGAGCAGTTCTTC.

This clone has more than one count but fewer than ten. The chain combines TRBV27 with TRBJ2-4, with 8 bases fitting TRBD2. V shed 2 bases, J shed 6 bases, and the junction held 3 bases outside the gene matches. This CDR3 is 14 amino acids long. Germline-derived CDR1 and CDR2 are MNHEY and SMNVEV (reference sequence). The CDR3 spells CASSLTSGINIQYF. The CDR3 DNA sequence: TGTGCCAGCAGTTTAACTAGCGGAATAAACATTCAGTACTTC.

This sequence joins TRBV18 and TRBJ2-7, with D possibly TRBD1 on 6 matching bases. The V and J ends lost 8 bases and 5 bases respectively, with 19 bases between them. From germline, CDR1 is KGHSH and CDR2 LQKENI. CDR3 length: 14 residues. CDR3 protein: CASGHRAPGDEQYF. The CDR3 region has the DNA TGTGCCAGCGGACACAGGGCGCCCGGGGACGAGCAGTACTTC. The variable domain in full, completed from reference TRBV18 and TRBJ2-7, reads NAGVMQNPRHLVRRRGQEARLRCSPMKGHSHVYWYRQLPEEGLKFMVYLQKENIIDESGMPKERFSAEFPKEGPSILRIQQVVRGDSAAYFCASGHRAPGDEQYFGPGTRLTVT.

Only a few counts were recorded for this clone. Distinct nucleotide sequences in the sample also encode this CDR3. The CDR3 loop reads CASSLGLAGDTQYF. For the CDR3, the DNA is TGCGCCAGCAGCTTGGGGCTAGCGGGAGATACGCAGTATTTT. The J gene is TRBJ2-3, the V gene TRBV5-1, with TRBD2 matching over 8 bases. V trimming: 0 bases; J trimming: 5 bases; junction bases outside the gene matches: 2. Germline CDR1 SGHRS, CDR2 YFSETQ. This CDR3 is built from 14 residues.

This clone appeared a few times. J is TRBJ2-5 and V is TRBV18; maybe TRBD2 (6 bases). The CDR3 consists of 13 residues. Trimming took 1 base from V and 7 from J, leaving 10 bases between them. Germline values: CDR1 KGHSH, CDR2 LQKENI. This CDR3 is CASSPLRESTQYF. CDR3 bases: TGTGCCAGCTCACCACTGCGGGAATCGACCCAGTACTTC.

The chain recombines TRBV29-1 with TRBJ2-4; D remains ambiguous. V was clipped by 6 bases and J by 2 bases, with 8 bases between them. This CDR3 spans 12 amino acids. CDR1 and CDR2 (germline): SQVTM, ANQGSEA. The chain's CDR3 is CSVYLTKNIQYF. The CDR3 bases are TGCAGCGTGTATCTAACCAAAAACATTCAGTACTTC.